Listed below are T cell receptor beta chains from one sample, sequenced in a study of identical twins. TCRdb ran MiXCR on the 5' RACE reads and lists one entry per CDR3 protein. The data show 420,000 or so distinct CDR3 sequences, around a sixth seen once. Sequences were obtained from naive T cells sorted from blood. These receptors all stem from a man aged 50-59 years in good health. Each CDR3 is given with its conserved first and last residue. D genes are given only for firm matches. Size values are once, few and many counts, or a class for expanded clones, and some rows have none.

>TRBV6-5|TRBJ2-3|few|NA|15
CASSYAQTSTDTQYF
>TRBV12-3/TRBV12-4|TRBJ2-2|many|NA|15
CASSLSRVLGRELFF
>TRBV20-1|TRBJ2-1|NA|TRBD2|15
CSARDLAGGRNEQFF
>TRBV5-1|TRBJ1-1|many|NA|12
CASRPREGEAFF
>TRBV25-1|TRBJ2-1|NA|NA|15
CASSPGRFSYNEQFF
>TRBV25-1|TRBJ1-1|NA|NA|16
CASSEFQGTVNTEAFF
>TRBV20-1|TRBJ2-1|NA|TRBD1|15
CSARLRQGLYNEQFF
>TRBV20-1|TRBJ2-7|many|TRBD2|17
CSATGHLGTSVSYEQYF
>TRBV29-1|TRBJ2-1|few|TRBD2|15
CSHMGGDQSYNEQFF
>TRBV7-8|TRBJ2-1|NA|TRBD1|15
CASSYIGQGSDEQFF
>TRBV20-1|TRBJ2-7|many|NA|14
CSASLTGVLGEQYF
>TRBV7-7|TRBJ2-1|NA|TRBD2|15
CASTTGLAGASEQFF
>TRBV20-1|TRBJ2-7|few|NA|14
CSARDARTAYEQYF
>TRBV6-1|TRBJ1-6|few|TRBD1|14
CASNQGDRGAPLHF
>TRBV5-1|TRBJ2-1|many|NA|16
CASSPGDTLSYNEQFF
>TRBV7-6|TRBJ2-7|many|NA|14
CASSPGWSSYEQYF
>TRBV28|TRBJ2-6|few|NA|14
CASSTPSGANVLTF
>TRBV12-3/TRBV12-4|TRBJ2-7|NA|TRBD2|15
CASSPSGRSSYEQCF
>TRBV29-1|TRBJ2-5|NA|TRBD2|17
CSVGSGGRLSAGETQYF
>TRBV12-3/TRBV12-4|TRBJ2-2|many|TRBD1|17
CASSSWSGQGRTGELFF